This T cell receptor beta chain came from a study of T cell changes during pregnancy in multiple sclerosis. Profiling relied on immunoSEQ multiplex PCR, and the TCRdb table lists in-frame clones only, not all of them. The sample lists about 94,000 clones, 80% to 95% occurring once. Germline V gives CDR1 LNHDA, CDR2 SQIVND (reference sequence). CDR3 length: 13 residues. Trimming at V came to 9 bases and at J to 7 bases, leaving 7 bases not matched to a gene. The source was peripheral blood, collected after pregnancy. The clonotype originates from a female donor with multiple sclerosis, enrolled in a pregnancy study. The chain has TRBV19 and TRBJ2-2; 8 nucleotides align to TRBD2. CDR3 nucleotides: TGTGCCAGCTCGGGACTAGGCGGCGGGGAGCTGTTTTTT. Translated: CASSGLGGGELFF. The full variable domain, with the rest looked up from reference TRBV19 and TRBJ2-2, is DGGITQSPKYLFRKEGQNVTLSCEQNLNHDAMYWYRQDPGQGLRLIYYSQIVNDFQKGDIAEGYSVSREKKESFPLTVTSAQKNPTAFYLCASSGLGGGELFFGEGSRLTVL.